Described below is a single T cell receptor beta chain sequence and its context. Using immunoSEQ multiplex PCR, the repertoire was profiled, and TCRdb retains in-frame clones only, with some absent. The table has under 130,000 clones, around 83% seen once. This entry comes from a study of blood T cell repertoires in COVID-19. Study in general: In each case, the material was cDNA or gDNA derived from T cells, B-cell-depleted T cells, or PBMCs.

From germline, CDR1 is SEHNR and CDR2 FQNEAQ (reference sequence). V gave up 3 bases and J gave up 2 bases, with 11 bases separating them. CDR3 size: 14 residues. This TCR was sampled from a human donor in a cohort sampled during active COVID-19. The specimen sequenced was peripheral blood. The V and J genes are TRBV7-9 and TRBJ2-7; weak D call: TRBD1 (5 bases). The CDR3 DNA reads TGTGCCAGCAGCTTTGCTGACAGCGCCTACGAGCAGTACTTC. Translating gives CASSFADSAYEQYF.